The rows below give T cell receptor beta chains drawn from one sample of a study of blood T cells in healthy people across ages. Via MiXCR, TCRdb re-called the 5' RACE reads, giving one row per CDR3 protein. This sample carries hundreds of thousands of distinct CDR3 sequences, roughly 32% of them seen once, and the ten largest clones take about 16%. Sample: blood. These TCRs come from a woman aged 80 or over in good health. Both conserved end residues are trimmed from each CDR3. Clone sizes are given selectively: once, few, many, or a class where the clone is expanded.

j_call	v_call	clone_size	cdr3_aa
TRBJ1-1	TRBV10-3	many	AISLQGGTEAF
TRBJ2-3	TRBV29-1	-	SVEREVSTDTQY
TRBJ2-4	TRBV20-1	-	SARDMGGAIAKNIQY
TRBJ2-1	TRBV6-6	-	ASSYSKHNEQF
TRBJ2-1	TRBV4-2	-	ASSQGTSGDADNEQF
TRBJ1-5	TRBV19	few	ASSTGDRGGGNQPQH
TRBJ1-2	TRBV2	many	ASSSRQGDGYT
TRBJ2-4	TRBV20-1	many	SAVRGSGGKNIQY
TRBJ1-1	TRBV6-6	few	ASTILGRQRGEAF
TRBJ1-1	TRBV6-2/TRBV6-3	-	ASSLTGNTEAS
TRBJ2-5	TRBV5-6	many	ASSSLGGGAQETQY
TRBJ2-4	TRBV20-1	many	SASTGNIQY
TRBJ1-6	TRBV20-1	few	SANRDRTFGSPLH
TRBJ1-1	TRBV7-9	many	ASSLGTVNTEAF
TRBJ2-1	TRBV7-8	-	ASSSIAGGPDEQF
TRBJ1-6	TRBV27	many	ASRPGLSSSPLH
TRBJ2-3	TRBV4-2	many	ASSQDAQGGATDTQY
TRBJ2-3	TRBV25-1	many	ASSELGVDTQY
TRBJ2-2	TRBV5-1	-	ASCYGSANTGELF
-	TRBV7-2	-	ASSRPAGGGETQY
TRBJ2-7	TRBV5-1	few	ASSLGLALGEQY
TRBJ2-5	TRBV20-1	-	SASGPPGRQETQY
TRBJ1-6	TRBV6-5	-	ASSTGGLSSPLH
TRBJ2-2	TRBV7-8	-	ASSLVAGAVTGELF
TRBJ2-3	TRBV6-1	few	ASSPGRAGGTDTQY
TRBJ2-7	TRBV7-2	many	ASSFPAPPWEQY
TRBJ2-7	TRBV5-1	many	ASSFTGIPYEQY
TRBJ2-7	TRBV20-1	many	SARAQGYEQY
TRBJ1-3	TRBV6-5	few	ASSYSTGTGNTIY
TRBJ2-1	TRBV27	few	ASSLLGGPYNEQF
TRBJ1-5	TRBV3-1	-	ASSQPGAQKPQH
TRBJ1-4	TRBV5-1	-	ASSSSGTPREKLF
TRBJ1-1	TRBV2	many	ASSERVNTEAF
TRBJ2-3	TRBV7-2	-	ASSTRLAGGFTDTQY
TRBJ1-1	TRBV7-2	-	ASSLGDRATEAF
TRBJ2-5	TRBV5-1	-	ASSAGGGLETQY
TRBJ1-2	TRBV11-2	many	ASSLRDSGYGYT
TRBJ2-7	TRBV20-1	-	SVRREGRNDEQY
TRBJ1-2	TRBV13	once	ASSYHDRYGYT
TRBJ2-4	TRBV3-1	-	ASSQDYGIKNIQY
TRBJ1-5	TRBV20-1	few	SARAEGAHQPQH
TRBJ1-2	TRBV20-1	many	SARVGRNYGYT
TRBJ1-6	TRBV20-1	many	SARRDNANSPLH
TRBJ2-7	TRBV5-6	many	ASSPTGQGTYEQY
TRBJ1-1	TRBV28	-	ASIDATMGEAF
TRBJ2-7	TRBV7-2	many	ASSTILGGTGLYEQY
TRBJ2-1	TRBV28	many	ASSLFQRGNNEQF
TRBJ1-1	TRBV3-1	-	ASSRTRGSEAF
TRBJ2-1	TRBV3-1	many	ASSQVIQRGVQGEQF
TRBJ1-2	TRBV30	few	VWSKQTPTGEDGYT
TRBJ2-3	TRBV5-1	-	ASSLATLGGWDTQY
TRBJ2-6	TRBV11-2	-	ASSSEVGGDGANVLT